A selection of T cell receptor beta chains follows, all from one sample in a study of metastatic and nonmetastatic thyroid tumors. TCRdb called clones again from the PCR reads with MiXCR. The sample carries 35,000 to 50,000 clones, roughly 17% recorded once. The sample comprised tumor tissue. These receptors were taken from a female donor with papillary thyroid cancer or a benign thyroid nodule (not recorded which). Some clones in this sample may be carry-over from other donors' samples. CDR3s include the opening cysteine and the closing phenylalanine or tryptophan. The D gene is left open where the match is weak. Rows give clone size only sometimes, using once, few, many, or a class for an expanded clone.

abundance	j_gene	d_gene	v_gene	CDR3aa	CDR3nt
few	TRBJ2-1	.	TRBV10-2	CASSESFHAGPFF	TGCGCCAGCAGTGAGTCGTTCCATGCTGGTCCGTTCTTC
.	TRBJ2-4	.	TRBV6-2/TRBV6-3	CASGLPGGGENIQYF	TGTGCCAGCGGCTTACCAGGGGGAGGGGAGAACATTCAGTACTTC
many	TRBJ1-6	.	TRBV6-1	CASSETTESPLHF	TGTGCCAGCAGTGAAACCACTGAGTCACCCCTCCACTTT
many	TRBJ1-1	TRBD1	TRBV12-5	CASGLPGQGARYTEAFF	TGTGCTAGTGGTTTGCCCGGACAGGGGGCTAGGTATACTGAAGCTTTCTTT
many	TRBJ2-3	TRBD2	TRBV6-2/TRBV6-3	CASSYGRSGSFDTQYF	TGTGCCAGCAGTTATGGGCGTAGCGGGAGTTTCGATACGCAGTATTTT
.	TRBJ2-2	.	TRBV19	CASSTPQGVLTGEPFF	TGTGCCAGTAGTACGCCGCAAGGGGTTCTCACCGGGGAGCCGTTTTTT
many	TRBJ2-7	TRBD2	TRBV7-2	CASSLATPGTSMYEQYF	TGTGCCAGCAGCTTAGCCACCCCCGGGACTAGTATGTACGAGCAGTACTTC
many	TRBJ2-7	TRBD2	TRBV6-5	CASSYPLAGGPGEQYF	TGTGCCAGCAGTTACCCACTAGCGGGAGGGCCGGGTGAGCAGTACTTC
many	TRBJ1-2	.	TRBV6-1	CASSMEGGYTF	TGTGCCAGCAGTATGGAGGGTGGCTACACCTTC
.	TRBJ2-7	.	TRBV20-1	CSATTGEGFAYEQYF	TGCAGTGCTACCACTGGTGAAGGTTTCGCCTACGAGCAGTACTTC
many	TRBJ2-4	TRBD2	TRBV5-4	CASSAGTSGRRSIQYF	TGTGCCAGCAGCGCTGGGACTAGCGGGAGGCGGAGCATTCAGTACTTC
many	TRBJ1-4	.	TRBV11-2	CASSTGTPGGNEKLFF	TGTGCCAGCAGCACCGGGACCCCCGGGGGCAATGAAAAACTGTTTTTT
.	TRBJ2-7	TRBD1	TRBV11-3	CVSTLGQSYEQYF	TGTGTCAGCACCTTGGGACAGTCCTACGAGCAGTACTTC
many	TRBJ2-3	TRBD2	TRBV6-1	CASSVIMSGRGTDTQYF	TGTGCCAGCAGTGTTATAATGAGCGGGAGGGGCACAGATACGCAGTATTTT
many	TRBJ1-2	.	TRBV27	CASRPTGLGYGYTF	TGTGCCAGCAGACCAACGGGGTTAGGCTATGGCTACACCTTC
many	TRBJ2-1	TRBD2	TRBV10-3	CASLAGPTNEQFF	TGTGCCAGCCTAGCGGGACCGACCAATGAGCAGTTCTTC
.	TRBJ2-3	.	TRBV20-1	CSARPATSTDTQYF	TGCAGTGCTCGTCCCGCTACTAGCACAGATACGCAGTATTTT
once	TRBJ2-5	TRBD2	TRBV11-2	CASSLFFGWEGLMETQYF	TGTGCCAGCAGCTTATTTTTCGGGTGGGAGGGCCTCATGGAGACCCAGTACTTC
many	TRBJ2-2	TRBD1	TRBV2	CATGSGQGFTGELFF	TGTGCCACAGGGTCGGGACAGGGGTTCACCGGGGAGCTGTTTTTT
once	TRBJ2-1	.	TRBV4-2	CASILFLSQGPFNEQFF	TGTGCCAGCATCCTCTTCTTAAGCCAGGGTCCCTTCAATGAGCAGTTCTTC
.	TRBJ2-1	.	TRBV2	CASSMTSSYNEQFF	TGTGCCAGCAGTATGACTAGTTCCTACAATGAGCAGTTCTTC
many	TRBJ2-7	.	TRBV7-9	CASSGRSYEQYF	TGTGCCAGCAGCGGGCGGTCCTACGAGCAGTACTTC
.	TRBJ1-3	.	TRBV12-3/TRBV12-4	CASSPGLGNTIYF	TGTGCCAGCAGTCCAGGGCTTGGAAACACCATATATTTT
many	TRBJ2-3	.	TRBV25-1	CASSEYNRADTQYF	TGTGCCAGCAGTGAATATAACCGGGCAGATACGCAGTATTTT
.	TRBJ2-5	.	TRBV6-2/TRBV6-3	CASKVARQGTQYF	TGTGCCAGCAAAGTAGCGCGGCAAGGGACCCAGTACTTC
many	TRBJ2-7	TRBD2	TRBV20-1	CSARGRLAGRWEQYF	TGCAGTGCTAGAGGCCGACTAGCGGGAAGGTGGGAGCAGTACTTC
many	TRBJ1-2	.	TRBV28	CASSSGIGYGYTF	TGTGCCAGCAGTTCGGGCATTGGGTATGGCTACACCTTC
many	TRBJ2-7	TRBD1	TRBV19	CASSRGQGNVYEQYF	TGTGCCAGTAGTCGGGGACAGGGGAACGTCTACGAGCAGTACTTC
.	TRBJ1-1	.	TRBV20-1	CNARDAGIGLEGTEAFF	TGCAATGCTAGAGATGCGGGGATCGGACTAGAGGGTACTGAAGCTTTCTTT
.	TRBJ2-7	.	TRBV20-1	CGAPHPVRSYEQYF	TGCGGTGCTCCACATCCCGTTCGTTCCTACGAGCAGTACTTC
.	TRBJ1-2	.	TRBV11-2	CASSPRTENYGYTF	TGTGCCAGCAGCCCGAGGACAGAGAACTATGGCTACACCTTC
.	TRBJ1-2	.	TRBV20-1	CSTLGASLYGYTF	TGCAGTACCCTGGGGGCAAGCCTCTACGGCTACACCTTC